This record covers a single T cell receptor (beta chain). The CDR3 has 13 amino acids. The V gene's germline CDR1 is SQVTM and CDR2 ANQGSEA. The V gene lost 7 bases and the J gene lost 7 bases, with 17 bases spanning the gap. Assay: immunoSEQ multiplex PCR; the TCRdb copy retains only in-frame clones and omits some. The sample lists approximately 76,000 clones, 94% seen once, with more than 9.5% in the top ten. This entry is derived from a study of OX40 agonist ivuxolimab in advanced cancers. Material: CD4+ or CD8+ T cells sorted from blood, obtained in a trial of the OX40 agonist ivuxolimab. This chain joins TRBV29-1 and TRBJ2-1; tentative D call: TRBD2 (7 bases). The sequence derives from an adult with an advanced solid tumor such as melanoma, head and neck, liver or kidney cancer. The CDR3 sequence: CSARGWGGNEQFF. CDR3 sequence (DNA): TGCAGCGCCAGGGGTTGGGGAGGGAATGAGCAGTTCTTC.